This entry lists 11 T cell receptor beta chains sequenced from one sample in a study of blood T cells in healthy people across ages. Using a J-beta primer mix together with a sample-barcoded 5' primer, a second PCR was run for roughly 6 to 12 cycles. TCRdb used MiXCR to reprocess the 5' RACE reads, holding one entry per CDR3 protein. This table holds roughly 680,000 distinct CDR3 sequences, over 40% found once. Sequenced material: blood. These TCRs come from an elderly woman in good health.

This clonotype was found once. The chain couples TRBV3-1 to TRBJ1-6; D unclear. Germline assignment: CDR1 LGHDT and CDR2 YNNKEL (reference sequence). The V and J ends lost 4 bases and 5 bases respectively, with 15 bases between them. This CDR3 is built from 16 residues. The DNA of the CDR3 is TGTGCCAGCAGCCTCCGAATGGGGTATGATAATTCACCCCTCCACTTT. Its translation is CASSLRMGYDNSPLHF.

V usage is TRBV27 and J usage is TRBJ2-1; D perhaps matches TRBD1 (5 bases). This CDR3 is built from 13 residues. The V gene's germline CDR1 is MNHEY and CDR2 SMNVEV (reference sequence). The V end was cut by 4 bases, the J end by 4 bases, with 8 bases between. In nucleotides, the CDR3 is TGTGCCAGCAGTTCGGACACGTACAATGAGCAGTTCTTC. This encodes CASSSDTYNEQFF.

The V and J genes are TRBV6-6 and TRBJ2-5, with 10 bases lining up with TRBD1. Germline CDR1 reads MNHNY; CDR2 reads SVGAGI (reference sequence). The CDR3 contains 15 residues. V lost 8 bases to trimming and J lost 5 bases; unmatched junction nucleotides: 11. In DNA, the CDR3 is TGTGCCAGCGTTGGATCGACAGGGGGCTTCGAGACCCAGTACTTC. As protein: CASVGSTGGFETQYF.

This clonotype was recorded many times. This chain's CDR3 is CASSLTGLGDYGYTF. CDR3 DNA sequence: TGTGCCAGCAGTCTAACAGGGCTAGGGGACTATGGCTACACCTTC. The rearrangement uses TRBV28 and TRBJ1-2; a weak D match, TRBD1 (6 bases). From germline, CDR1 is MDHEN and CDR2 SYDVKM. The CDR3 is 15 amino acids. V was shortened by 5 bases and J by 3 bases, with 16 bases between the two germline ends.

CDR3 bases: TGTGCCAGCAGTTACTTGTACGATCAACTTGGCGGGCACGAGCAGTACTTC. It specifies CASSYLYDQLGGHEQYF. This chain joins TRBV6-5 and TRBJ2-5; TRBD2 is a possible D gene (5 bases). The DNA end favors TRBJ2-7, so the J call may be wrong. Germline assignment: CDR1 MNHEY and CDR2 SVGAGI. This CDR3 has 17 amino acids.

This clonotype was seen only a few times. The V gene is TRBV19, the J gene TRBJ2-3; 8 bases are a match to TRBD2. The CDR3 has 14 residues. Germline V lookup: CDR1 LNHDA, CDR2 SQIVND (reference sequence). Trimming removed 6 bases from V and 1 base from J; junction bases left unmatched: 3. The CDR3 here is CASRVTSGTDTQYF. The CDR3 nucleotides read TGTGCCAGTAGGGTGACTAGCGGCACAGATACGCAGTATTTT.

The chain links TRBV29-1 to TRBJ2-1, with unresolved D. The CDR3 has 12 residues. Germline CDR1 and CDR2: SQVTM and ANQGSEA. Between the trimmed V and J ends, which lost 7 bases and 6 bases, there was a span of 13 bases. DNA of the CDR3: TGCAGCGCCACCTTACCGGGCAATGAGCAGTTCTTC. It is translated as CSATLPGNEQFF.

The J gene is TRBJ2-1, the V gene TRBV25-1, with 9 bases fitting TRBD2. The CDR3 has 15 residues. The trim removed 9 bases at V and 3 bases at J, leaving 9 bases unmatched. Germline values: CDR1 MGHDK, CDR2 SYGVNS. The CDR3 region has the DNA TGTGCCAGAGGGGCCCTAGCGGGAAACTACAATGAGCAGTTCTTC. This encodes CARGALAGNYNEQFF.

V usage is TRBV7-9 and J usage is TRBJ1-1; D not certain. V lost 8 bases to trimming and J lost 3 bases, with 10 bases between them. The V gene's germline CDR1 is SEHNR and CDR2 FQNEAQ (reference sequence). The CDR3 spans 12 residues. The DNA for the CDR3 is TGTGCCAGCCGTAAGGAGCACACTGAAGCTTTCTTT. Translated, it gives CASRKEHTEAFF. Full variable domain (rest looked up from reference TRBV7-9 and TRBJ1-1): DTGVSQNPRHKITKRGQNVTFRCDPISEHNRLYWYRQTLGQGPEFLTYFQNEAQLEKSRLLSDRFSAERPKGSFSTLEIQRTEQGDSAMYLCASRKEHTEAFFGQGTRLTVV.

This clonotype was counted at least ten times. V is TRBV29-1 and J is TRBJ2-5, with TRBD2 matching over 7 bases. V lost 3 bases and J lost 10; bases outside the gene matches: 5. This CDR3 comprises 11 residues. CDR1 and CDR2 from the germline V gene are SQVTM and ANQGSEA. The CDR3 loop reads CSVERERGQYF. CDR3 DNA: TGCAGCGTTGAGAGGGAGCGGGGCCAGTACTTC.

The chain carries TRBV5-1 and TRBJ2-7, with a possible D match to TRBD1 (6 bases). V was trimmed by 0 bases and J by 2 bases, leaving 15 bases between them. The germline V gene has CDR1 SGHRS and CDR2 YFSETQ. The CDR3 spans 16 residues. The CDR3 DNA is TGCGCCAGCAGCTTGGCCCCGCCAGGGGAAGCCTACGAGCAGTACTTC. Protein: CASSLAPPGEAYEQYF.